Below, 6 T cell receptor beta chains from the same sample are listed, as sequenced in a study of T cells in Graves' hyperthyroidism and ophthalmopathy. The TCR beta CDR3 regions underwent amplification using RNA transcripts as the source. First-round RT-PCR with HTBI primers amplified the TCR CDR3 region. Each CDR3 protein gets one entry after TCRdb re-called the multiplex PCR reads with MiXCR. In the table there are about 210,000 distinct CDR3 sequences, under 20% of which are singletons. The material sequenced was blood. The source of these receptors is a man in his fifties or sixties with Graves' hyperthyroidism.

Notes on this clonotype: A much larger clone differs by one base, so this may be a read error. The V gene is TRBV12-3 or TRBV12-4, the J gene TRBJ2-3; possible D gene TRBD2, 6 bases. The CDR3 consists of 15 residues. CDR3 sequence reads: CASSSRDLRTATQYF. CDR3 DNA sequence: TGTGCCAGCAGTTCCCGGGACTTACGCACAGCTACGCAGTATTTT.

Many counts were recorded for this clonotype. This chain uses TRBV2 with TRBJ2-6, with 7 bases fitting TRBD1. The CDR3 has 17 residues. The V segment lost 3 bases and the J segment 1 base; nucleotides outside the gene matches: 6. Germline lookup yields CDR1 SNHLY and CDR2 FYNNEI. CDR3 protein: CASSELGTASGANVLTF. In nucleotides, the CDR3 is TGTGCCAGCAGTGAGTTAGGGACAGCTTCTGGGGCCAACGTCCTGACTTTC.

The chain couples TRBV10-3 to TRBJ2-1; 8 bases match TRBD2. This CDR3 comprises 15 residues. V lost 3 bases, J lost 8 bases, and 9 bases stayed unmatched. Per the germline V gene, CDR1 is ENHRY and CDR2 is SYGVKD. The CDR3 sequence: CAISEPGGRSDEQFF. The CDR3 DNA follows: TGTGCCATCAGTGAACCGGGAGGGCGTTCGGATGAGCAGTTCTTC.

This clonotype was counted at least ten times. The CDR3 region is CASSKPRDWTTDTQYF. The CDR3 DNA sequence: TGTGCCAGCAGCAAACCGCGAGATTGGACTACAGATACGCAGTATTTT. The rearrangement joins TRBV7-8 to TRBJ2-3; weak D call: TRBD2 (5 bases). Per the germline V gene, CDR1 is SGHVS and CDR2 is FQNEAQ. V gave up 5 bases and J gave up 3 bases, with 18 bases separating them. The CDR3 consists of 16 residues.

This clonotype was seen repeatedly, ten times or more. The chain employs TRBV6-1 and TRBJ2-4; maybe TRBD1 (5 bases). This CDR3 has 17 residues. Trimming shortened V by 4 bases and J by 3 bases, and 19 bases separated the two germline ends. The V gene's germline CDR1 is MNHNS and CDR2 SASEGT. The CDR3 loop is CASSVGFGASVKNIQYF. CDR3 bases: TGTGCCAGCAGTGTTGGGTTTGGGGCCTCGGTCAAAAACATTCAGTACTTC.

This clonotype was picked up many times. The chain couples TRBV3-1 to TRBJ2-1; 7 bases fit TRBD2. Germline lookup yields CDR1 LGHDT and CDR2 YNNKEL (reference sequence). Losses at the gene ends were 4 bases for V and 8 bases for J; bases not matched to a gene: 11. The CDR3 contains 15 residues. The CDR3 DNA is TGTGCCAGCAGCCCCTTGGGACTATCTCGGGATGAGCAGTTCTTC. This codes for CASSPLGLSRDEQFF.